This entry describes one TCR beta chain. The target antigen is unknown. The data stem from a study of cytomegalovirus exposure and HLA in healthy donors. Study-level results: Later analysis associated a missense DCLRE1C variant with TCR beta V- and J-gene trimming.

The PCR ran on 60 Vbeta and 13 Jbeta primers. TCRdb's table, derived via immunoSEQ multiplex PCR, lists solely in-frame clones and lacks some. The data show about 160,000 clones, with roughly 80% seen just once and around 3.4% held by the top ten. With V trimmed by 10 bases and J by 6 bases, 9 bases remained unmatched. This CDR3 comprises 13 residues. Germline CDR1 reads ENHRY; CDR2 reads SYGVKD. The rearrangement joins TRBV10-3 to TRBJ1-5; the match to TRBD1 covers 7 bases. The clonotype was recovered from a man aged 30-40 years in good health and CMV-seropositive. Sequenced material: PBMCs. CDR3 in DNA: TGTGCCAGTACAGGGGCGCAGAGTCAGCCCCAGCATTTT. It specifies CASTGAQSQPQHF.